Here is one T cell receptor (beta chain) with its context. The entry originates in a study of control samples from healthy donors and cancer patients. Trimming removed 2 bases from V and 6 bases from J; junction bases left unmatched: 2. The CDR3 is 14 amino acids. CDR1 and CDR2 from the germline V gene are MNHEY and SVGAGI. TCRdb keeps only in-frame clones here, not all; method: immunoSEQ multiplex PCR. The table counts some 180,000 clones; approximately 2.2% lies in the top ten. The specimen sequenced was blood. The chain carries TRBV6-5 and TRBJ1-5; 9 bases align to TRBD1. The source is a woman aged 25 to 45 in good health. CDR3: CASSYGQGLQPQHF. Here the CDR3 DNA reads TGTGCCAGCAGTTACGGACAGGGGCTTCAGCCCCAGCATTTT.